The 11 T cell receptor beta chains below come from one sample, sequenced in a study of CD8 T cells in Susac syndrome. RNA was extracted with the RNeasy kit, and a quantity of about 0.45 to 1 ug was reverse transcribed using random hexamers. TCRdb passed the immunoSEQ multiplex PCR reads through MiXCR, listing each CDR3 protein once. This sample has 210,000 or so distinct CDR3 sequences, with roughly nine tenths found just once. The sequenced material came from CD8+ T cells from PBMCs. The receptors originated from a human donor with multiple sclerosis.

V and J are TRBV4-3 and TRBJ1-1; maybe TRBD1 (6 bases). V was trimmed by 0 bases and J by 1 base, leaving 6 bases between them. Germline CDR1 LGHNA, CDR2 YSLEER. The CDR3 is 14 residues long. CDR3 sequence: CASSQDRGNTEAFF. As DNA, the CDR3 is TGCGCCAGCAGCCAAGACAGGGGGAACACTGAAGCTTTCTTT.

This chain connects TRBV7-6 to TRBJ2-5; the D gene could be TRBD1 or TRBD2 (5 bases each). The CDR3 totals 14 residues. Between the trimmed V and J ends, which lost 4 bases and 4 bases, there was a span of 13 bases. Germline V gene data show CDR1 as SGHVS and CDR2 as FNYEAQ. This CDR3 reads CASSSLRDVETQYF. CDR3 nucleotide sequence: TGTGCCAGCAGCTCTCTACGGGACGTAGAGACCCAGTACTTC.

V is TRBV5-6 and J is TRBJ1-1, with D uncertain. From germline, CDR1 is SGHDT and CDR2 YYEEEE. Trimming cost V 6 bases and J 0 bases, with 9 bases left between them. The CDR3 totals 13 residues. CDR3 nucleotide sequence: TGTGCCAGCACCGATGACTTGAACACTGAAGCTTTCTTT. Translating gives CASTDDLNTEAFF. Full variable domain (remainder filled in from reference TRBV5-6 and TRBJ1-1): DAGVTQSPTHLIKTRGQQVTLRCSPKSGHDTVSWYQQALGQGPQFIFQYYEEEERQRGNFPDRFSGHQFPNYSSELNVNALLLGDSALYLCASTDDLNTEAFFGQGTRLTVV.

This chain uses TRBV12-3 or TRBV12-4 with TRBJ2-3; D not certain. This CDR3 spans 12 amino acids. Trimming stripped 1 base from V and 6 bases from J, with 5 bases between. In DNA, the CDR3 is TGTGCCAGCAGTTTAGGCTCGGATACGCAGTATTTT. Translation gives CASSLGSDTQYF.

This chain connects TRBV4-3 to TRBJ2-7, with 9 bases aligning to TRBD1. This CDR3 spans 16 amino acids. The germline V gene encodes CDR1 LGHNA and CDR2 YSLEER. After removal of 0 bases from V and 3 bases from J, the junction contained 6 bases not matched to a gene. The CDR3 protein is CASSQDLGQGYYEQYF. The CDR3 coding sequence is TGCGCCAGCAGCCAAGATTTAGGACAGGGGTACTACGAGCAGTACTTC.

The rearrangement uses TRBV19 and TRBJ2-5; unclear D gene. Trimming cost V 5 bases and J 3 bases, with 10 bases left between them. CDR3 size: 13 residues. The germline gives CDR1 LNHDA, CDR2 SQIVND (reference sequence). The CDR3 sequence is CASSPVDEETQYF. The CDR3 DNA reads TGTGCCAGTAGTCCTGTGGACGAAGAGACCCAGTACTTC.

About this clonotype itself: The junction departs from the called germline gene at one end, perhaps through a read error. The chain links TRBV7-7 to TRBJ2-1, with TRBD2 as a possible D gene (5 bases). This CDR3 is built from 13 residues. Germline V gene lookup returns CDR1 SSHAT and CDR2 FNYEAQ (reference sequence). This CDR3 is CASSSAGVNEQFF. The CDR3 DNA follows: TGTGCTAGCAGCTCTGCGGGCGTGAATGAGCAGTTCTTC.

V gene TRBV5-4 combines with J gene TRBJ2-7; D may be TRBD2 (5 bases). V lost 2 bases to trimming and J lost 6 bases, with 9 bases between them. The length of the CDR3 is 12 residues. CDR1 is SGHNT, CDR2 YYREEE, per germline (reference sequence). Written as DNA, the CDR3 is TGTGCCAGCAGCTTTGGACTGGGCGAGCAGTACTTC. This codes for CASSFGLGEQYF.

The genes are TRBV6-4 and TRBJ2-4; TRBD1 agrees at 7 bases. Germline V gene data show CDR1 as MRHNA and CDR2 as SNTAGT. The CDR3 runs to 16 residues. The trim removed 7 bases at V and 3 bases at J, leaving 12 bases unmatched. CDR3 in DNA: TGTGCCAGCAACTCGACAGGGTTTAGGGTCAAAAACATTCAGTACTTC. Amino acids: CASNSTGFRVKNIQYF.

The chain links TRBV16 to TRBJ2-7; TRBD1 is a possible D gene (6 bases). Trimming took off 0 bases at V and 2 bases at J, with 17 bases between the two ends. This CDR3 spans 17 amino acids. The germline V gene encodes CDR1 KGHSY and CDR2 FQNENV. The CDR3 loop reads CASSQSSTGLMAYEQYF. In DNA form, the CDR3 reads TGTGCCAGCAGCCAATCTTCTACAGGGCTGATGGCCTACGAGCAGTACTTC.

The CDR3 coding sequence is TGTGCCAGCAGCTTAGCCTTTGACTACGAGCAGTACTTC. It yields the protein CASSLAFDYEQYF. V is TRBV7-8 and J is TRBJ2-7; D gene ambiguous. There are 13 residues in the CDR3. Germline CDR1 SGHVS, CDR2 FQNEAQ. Between the trimmed V and J ends, which lost 0 bases and 3 bases, there was a span of 6 bases.